This entry lists 15 T cell receptor beta chains sequenced from one sample in a study of blood T cell repertoires in COVID-19. The table came from immunoSEQ multiplex PCR; TCRdb's copy has only in-frame clones and leaves some out. The sample has around 55,000 clones, 88% seen once. The sequenced sample was peripheral blood. The receptor set was obtained from a man in his 60s with active COVID-19.

Remarks on this clone: The junction shows a germline mismatch at one end, possibly a read error. The rearrangement joins TRBV12-3 or TRBV12-4 to TRBJ2-1; D is possibly TRBD1 (5 bases). CDR3 length: 11 residues. The chain's CDR3 is CASSLRDPQVF. The CDR3, as DNA: TGTGCCAGCAGTTTACGAGACCCACAGGTCTTC.

The genes are TRBV27 and TRBJ2-7; D may be TRBD2 (6 bases). This CDR3 spans 16 amino acids. The V gene lost 5 bases and the J gene lost 0 bases, with 17 bases spanning the gap. Germline V CDR1 and CDR2: MNHEY, SMNVEV (reference sequence). CDR3 in DNA: TGTGCCAGCAGTCCCCGGGGGATACTGAACTCCTACGAGCAGTACTTC. This sequence encodes CASSPRGILNSYEQYF.

About this clone: One junction end disagrees with the germline gene, perhaps due to a read error. The chain carries TRBV7-7 and TRBJ1-4; 9 nucleotides line up with TRBD1. This CDR3 region has 13 residues. The germline V gene has CDR1 SSHAT and CDR2 FNYEAQ (reference sequence). CDR3 protein: CASSYRQGGWLFF. DNA for the CDR3: TGTGCTAGCAGCTACAGACAGGGGGGATGGCTGTTTTTT.

The count of this clone is one. The genes are TRBV30 and TRBJ2-7, with TRBD2 identical over 11 bases. V dropped 4 bases and J dropped 5; count of bases not matched to a gene: 4. The germline V gene encodes CDR1 GTSNPN and CDR2 SVGIG (reference sequence). The CDR3 length is 13 residues. The CDR3: CAWKASGRNEQYF. CDR3 bases: TGTGCCTGGAAGGCTAGCGGGAGGAACGAGCAGTACTTC.

The J gene is TRBJ2-1, the V gene TRBV12-5; a weak D match, TRBD1 (6 bases). The germline CDR1 and CDR2 sequences are LGHNT and FRNRAP. The CDR3 loop spans 12 amino acids. Trimming cost V 1 base and J 13 bases, with 11 bases left between them. The CDR3 DNA sequence: TGTGCTAGTGGTTTGGGGACAGCCGGACAGTTCTTC. This sequence encodes CASGLGTAGQFF.

This clone was counted only a few times. The rearrangement links TRBV3-1 (or the pseudogene TRBV3-2) to TRBJ1-1; 12 bases are shared with TRBD1. The CDR3 sequence is 15 residues long. V lost 1 base to trimming and J lost 10 bases; unmatched junction nucleotides: 7. The V gene's germline CDR1 is LGHDT and CDR2 YNNKEL (reference sequence). The CDR3 nucleotides are TGTGCCAGCAGCCAAGCCCCGGGACAGGGGGCTACAGCTTTCTTT. It specifies CASSQAPGQGATAFF.

The V and J genes are TRBV2 and TRBJ2-3; 7 nucleotides line up with TRBD1. The CDR3 has 16 residues. V trimming: 10 bases; J trimming: 1 base; junction bases outside the gene matches: 14. Germline loops: CDR1 SNHLY, CDR2 FYNNEI. CDR3 region: CATTPGTVAGTDTQYF. CDR3 coding DNA: TGTGCCACTACGCCAGGGACAGTTGCTGGCACAGATACGCAGTATTTT.

The chain is built from TRBV7-9 and TRBJ2-7; possibly TRBD1 for D (6 bases). The CDR3 runs 13 residues. The V gene's germline CDR1 is SEHNR and CDR2 FQNEAQ (reference sequence). With 5 bases removed from V and 2 bases from J, the gap between germline ends came to 10 bases. CDR3 bases: TGTGCCAGCAGCCGGGACAACACCTACGAGCAGTACTTC. Residues: CASSRDNTYEQYF.

The rearrangement links TRBV5-4 to TRBJ1-1, with D perhaps TRBD1 (6 bases). The CDR3 extends over 17 amino acids. The germline V gene encodes CDR1 SGHNT and CDR2 YYREEE (reference sequence). Trimming stripped 1 base from V and 0 bases from J, with 16 bases between. The CDR3 spells CASSLWQGIAMNTEAFF. DNA for the CDR3: TGTGCCAGCAGCTTGTGGCAGGGGATTGCCATGAACACTGAAGCTTTCTTT.

The gene calls are TRBV5-1 and TRBJ1-4; a weak D match, TRBD1 (6 bases). V was cut by 0 bases and J by 8 bases, with 11 bases left in between. Germline values: CDR1 SGHRS, CDR2 YFSETQ. The CDR3 consists of 14 residues. The CDR3 sequence: CASSLGQGREKLFF. The CDR3, as DNA: TGCGCCAGCAGCTTGGGTCAGGGGCGGGAAAAACTGTTTTTT.

V and J are TRBV5-1 and TRBJ2-2; 8 bases are shared with TRBD1. The CDR3 has 16 residues. The ends lost 6 bases at V and 4 bases at J; junction bases unmatched: 11. The V gene's germline CDR1 is SGHRS and CDR2 YFSETQ. CDR3 sequence: CASTTGQGEATGELFF. CDR3 sequence (DNA): TGCGCCAGCACCACCGGACAGGGTGAGGCCACCGGGGAGCTGTTTTTT.

Here the CDR3 reads CASSSLRWTSGSTDTQYF. As DNA, the CDR3 is TGTGCCAGCAGCTCACTACGATGGACTAGCGGGAGCACAGATACGCAGTATTTT. The rearrangement links TRBV21-1 to TRBJ2-3; the table's D call TRBD2 went unverified against the DNA. TRBV21-1 is recorded as a pseudogene. The CDR3 consists of 18 residues.

The rearrangement joins TRBV2 to TRBJ1-4; the match to TRBD1 covers 8 bases. The CDR3 consists of 13 residues. Per the germline V gene, CDR1 is SNHLY and CDR2 is FYNNEI. The V and J ends lost 7 bases and 7 bases, in that order; junction bases with no gene match: 5. CDR3 residues: CASTQGEVEKLFF. Here the CDR3 DNA reads TGTGCCAGCACACAGGGGGAGGTTGAAAAACTGTTTTTT.

The V and J genes are TRBV4-1 and TRBJ2-7; 8 bases are a match to TRBD1. From germline, CDR1 is MGHRA and CDR2 YSYEKL. There are 16 residues in the CDR3. The ends lost 1 base at V and 4 bases at J; junction bases unmatched: 9. DNA of the CDR3: TGCGCCAGCAGCCAAGCCGGGACAGGCCGGGAGTACGAGCAGTACTTC. It specifies CASSQAGTGREYEQYF.

The rearrangement links TRBV19 to TRBJ2-7, with a possible D match to TRBD1 (7 bases). There are 17 residues in the CDR3. V shed 4 bases and J shed 2 bases, with 21 bases lying between them. CDR1 and CDR2 from the germline V gene are LNHDA and SQIVND (reference sequence). In DNA form, the CDR3 reads TGTGCCAGTAGTAAGAGGGGGCTGGGGGGAACCACCTACGAGCAGTACTTC. Protein sequence: CASSKRGLGGTTYEQYF. Using reference TRBV19 and TRBJ2-7 for the parts outside the CDR3, the full variable domain is DGGITQSPKYLFRKEGQNVTLSCEQNLNHDAMYWYRQDPGQGLRLIYYSQIVNDFQKGDIAEGYSVSREKKESFPLTVTSAQKNPTAFYLCASSKRGLGGTTYEQYFGPGTRLTVT.